This T cell receptor beta chain was recovered during a study of blood T cell repertoires in COVID-19. Across the whole study: Acute and convalescent COVID-19 specimens originated in the United States, Italy and Spain. In each case, the material was cDNA or gDNA derived from T cells, B-cell-depleted T cells, or PBMCs.

The V gene lost 5 bases and the J gene lost 1 base, with 11 bases spanning the gap. From germline, CDR1 is LGHNA and CDR2 YNFKEQ. This CDR3 is built from 14 residues. Study processing details: Amplified reference gene primers provided the basis for estimating nucleated cell counts. Some clones are missing from TCRdb's copy, which holds only in-frame ones; the method was immunoSEQ multiplex PCR. That table supplies the V and J calls and clone size; D and trimming were determined from the DNA. The sample lists 250,000 or so clones; 75% to 90% were seen once. The Seattle patients joined while their infection was active and were tracked longitudinally afterward.

This sequence joins TRBV4-2 and TRBJ1-1; a possible D gene is TRBD1 (6 bases). The source material was peripheral blood. The clonotype comes from a young man with COVID-19, enrolled during active disease. In DNA, the CDR3 is TGTGCCAGCAGCTTAGTGGACAGGAACACTGAAGCTTTCTTT. It yields the protein CASSLVDRNTEAFF.